These 18 T cell receptor beta chains originate from one sample sequenced in a study of CD8 T cells in Susac syndrome. With random hexamers, reverse transcription was performed on about 0.5 to 1 ug of RNA. TCRdb used MiXCR to reprocess the immunoSEQ multiplex PCR reads, holding one entry per CDR3 protein. This table has around 130,000 distinct CDR3 sequences, approximately 96% appearing once. Sequenced input: CD4+ T cells from PBMCs. The source of these receptors is a human donor with Susac syndrome.

V gene TRBV2 combines with J gene TRBJ2-3, with a tentative D call TRBD1 (6 bases). Trimming stripped 6 bases from V and 4 bases from J, with 11 bases between. The germline CDR1 and CDR2 sequences are SNHLY and FYNNEI. There are 13 residues in the CDR3. CDR3: CASSRQEADTQYF. CDR3 coding DNA: TGTGCCAGCAGCCGACAGGAGGCAGATACGCAGTATTTT.

V is TRBV19 and J is TRBJ1-1; 11 bases are a match to TRBD1. Trimming removed 11 bases from V and 3 bases from J; junction bases left unmatched: 8. Germline assignment: CDR1 LNHDA and CDR2 SQIVND (reference sequence). CDR3 length: 14 amino acids. CDR3 protein: CASGTGGWDTEAFF. The CDR3 DNA reads TGTGCCTCTGGGACAGGGGGATGGGACACTGAAGCTTTCTTT.

The chain carries TRBV27 and TRBJ2-7; 9 nucleotides line up with TRBD1. The CDR3 runs 15 residues. J lost 0 bases, V lost 5 bases, and 5 bases had no gene match. Germline assignment: CDR1 MNHEY and CDR2 SMNVEV (reference sequence). The CDR3 spells CASSQPGQGSYEQYF. CDR3 DNA sequence: TGTGCCAGCAGTCAACCGGGACAGGGCTCCTACGAGCAGTACTTC.

V and J are TRBV6-5 and TRBJ1-2; 7 nucleotides agree with TRBD1. Germline CDR1 MNHEY, CDR2 SVGAGI. The CDR3 covers 12 residues. Trimming removed 6 bases from V and 10 bases from J; junction bases left unmatched: 8. DNA for the CDR3: TGTGCCAGCAGCCGAGGACAGGAATTCTACACCTTC. Its translation is CASSRGQEFYTF.

The rearrangement joins TRBV29-1 to TRBJ1-1; D gene unclear. V shed 1 base and J shed 4 bases, with 4 bases lying between them. This CDR3 region has 11 residues. Germline lookup yields CDR1 SQVTM and CDR2 ANQGSEA. CDR3 amino acids: CSVEASTEAFF. For the CDR3, the DNA is TGCAGCGTTGAAGCTTCCACTGAAGCTTTCTTT.

V usage is TRBV12-3 or TRBV12-4 and J usage is TRBJ2-2, with D uncertain. With 3 bases removed from V and 4 bases from J, the gap between germline ends came to 15 bases. CDR3 length equals 16 residues. The CDR3 DNA reads as TGTGCCAGCAGTTTCAAGCAGGTTCGGCTCACCGGGGAGCTGTTTTTT. Protein sequence: CASSFKQVRLTGELFF.

The genes are TRBV27 and TRBJ2-5, with D possibly being TRBD1 (5 bases). With 2 bases removed from V and 3 bases from J, the gap between germline ends came to 10 bases. This CDR3 is 14 amino acids long. CDR1 and CDR2 (germline): MNHEY, SMNVEV (reference sequence). The CDR3 spells CASSLQGRKETQYF. Here the CDR3 DNA reads TGTGCCAGCAGTTTACAGGGTAGGAAAGAGACCCAGTACTTC.

As DNA, the CDR3 is TGTGCCAGCTCACCAGAGGAAGGCTACGAGCAGTACTTC. Amino acids: CASSPEEGYEQYF. This chain uses TRBV18 with TRBJ2-7; D ambiguous. V lost 2 bases to trimming and J lost 3 bases, with 8 bases between them. Germline V gene lookup returns CDR1 KGHSH and CDR2 LQKENI. This CDR3 is 13 amino acids long.

The chain joins TRBV24-1 to TRBJ2-5, with D perhaps matching TRBD2 (5 bases). Germline lookup yields CDR1 KGHDR and CDR2 SFDVKD. The ends were cut back, 4 bases at V and 4 bases at J, with 12 bases in the middle. The CDR3 is 14 residues long. CDR3 in amino acids: CATSDKGALETQYF. CDR3 coding DNA: TGTGCCACCAGTGACAAGGGAGCTCTAGAGACCCAGTACTTC.

The rearrangement joins TRBV5-5 to TRBJ2-1, with D possibly being TRBD1 (6 bases). V lost 0 bases and J lost 9, with 16 bases in between. CDR1 SGHKS and CDR2 YYEKEE come from the germline V gene (reference sequence). The CDR3 covers 15 residues. The DNA for the CDR3 is TGTGCCAGCAGCTTGGGGGACACGGTTGTTGGTGAGCAGTTCTTC. It is translated as CASSLGDTVVGEQFF.

The V gene is TRBV20-1, the J gene TRBJ2-1, with 8 bases that match TRBD2. The CDR3 covers 14 residues. J lost 6 bases, V lost 7 bases, and 11 bases had no gene match. Germline CDR1 reads DFQATT; CDR2 reads SNEGSKA (reference sequence). The CDR3 region is CSVPSGRGANEQFF. DNA of the CDR3: TGCAGTGTTCCCAGCGGGAGAGGGGCCAATGAGCAGTTCTTC.

V usage is TRBV29-1 and J usage is TRBJ2-1, with D maybe TRBD1 (5 bases). The CDR3 has 14 residues. Trimming pared 4 bases from V and 7 bases from J, leaving 17 bases between. Germline CDR1 and CDR2: SQVTM and ANQGSEA. The CDR3 nucleotides are TGCAGCGTTGTTAGGCGGCAGCCAGGGAATGAGCAGTTCTTC. Encoded protein: CSVVRRQPGNEQFF.

This sequence joins TRBV4-2 and TRBJ2-5; D not resolved. Germline CDR1 is LGHNA and CDR2 is YNFKEQ. The V end was cut by 1 base, the J end by 2 bases, with 8 bases between. The CDR3 runs 14 residues. The CDR3 reads CASSQVGRQETQYF. DNA of the CDR3: TGTGCCAGCAGCCAAGTGGGCAGGCAAGAGACCCAGTACTTC.

The chain joins TRBV5-1 to TRBJ2-4, with D uncertain. Trimming removed 6 bases from V and 5 bases from J, with 6 bases in between. Germline CDR1 SGHRS, CDR2 YFSETQ. The CDR3 consists of 11 residues. CDR3 DNA sequence: TGCGCCAGCAAAGAGGAAAACATTCAGTACTTC. This gives the protein CASKEENIQYF.

V and J are TRBV5-6 and TRBJ1-2; D uncertain. Germline lookup yields CDR1 SGHDT and CDR2 YYEEEE. Trimming took off 4 bases at V and 3 bases at J, with 13 bases between the two ends. The CDR3 contains 14 residues. CDR3 residues: CASSLSGIYYGYTF. The CDR3 bases are TGTGCCAGCAGCCTGTCCGGGATATACTATGGCTACACCTTC.

The chain is built from TRBV28 and TRBJ2-1; a possible D gene is TRBD2 (6 bases). Between the trimmed V and J ends, which lost 6 bases and 7 bases, there was a span of 16 bases. Germline CDR1 is MDHEN and CDR2 is SYDVKM. CDR3 size: 14 residues. For the CDR3, the DNA is TGTGCCAGCAGAGTCGGCCGGGAGCGGAATGAGCAGTTCTTC. Its translation is CASRVGRERNEQFF. Complete variable domain (other parts from reference TRBV28 and TRBJ2-1): DVKVTQSSRYLVKRTGEKVFLECVQDMDHENMFWYRQDPGLGLRLIYFSYDVKMKEKGDIPEGYSVSREKKERFSLILESASTNQTSMYLCASRVGRERNEQFFGPGTRLTVL.

The J gene is TRBJ1-4, the V gene TRBV29-1; a possible D gene is TRBD1 (5 bases). V was pared by 6 bases and J by 10 bases, with 18 bases between. The CDR3 has 13 amino acids. The germline V gene has CDR1 SQVTM and CDR2 ANQGSEA. The CDR3 DNA reads as TGCAGCGTCTCCGACAGTAGAGGTGGAAAACTGTTTTTT. It yields the protein CSVSDSRGGKLFF. The complete variable domain, with remaining parts taken from reference TRBV29-1 and TRBJ1-4, reads SAVISQKPSRDICQRGTSLTIQCQVDSQVTMMFWYRQQPGQSLTLIATANQGSEATYESGFVIDKFPISRPNLTFSTLTVSNMSPEDSSIYLCSVSDSRGGKLFFGSGTQLSVL.

The chain couples TRBV19 to TRBJ2-7; D is possibly TRBD1 (6 bases). This CDR3 comprises 14 residues. The germline V gene has CDR1 LNHDA and CDR2 SQIVND (reference sequence). V gave up 4 bases and J gave up 1 base, with 11 bases separating them. CDR3 DNA sequence: TGTGCCAGTAGTACACGACAGGTTTCCTACGAGCAGTACTTC. Its protein product is CASSTRQVSYEQYF.